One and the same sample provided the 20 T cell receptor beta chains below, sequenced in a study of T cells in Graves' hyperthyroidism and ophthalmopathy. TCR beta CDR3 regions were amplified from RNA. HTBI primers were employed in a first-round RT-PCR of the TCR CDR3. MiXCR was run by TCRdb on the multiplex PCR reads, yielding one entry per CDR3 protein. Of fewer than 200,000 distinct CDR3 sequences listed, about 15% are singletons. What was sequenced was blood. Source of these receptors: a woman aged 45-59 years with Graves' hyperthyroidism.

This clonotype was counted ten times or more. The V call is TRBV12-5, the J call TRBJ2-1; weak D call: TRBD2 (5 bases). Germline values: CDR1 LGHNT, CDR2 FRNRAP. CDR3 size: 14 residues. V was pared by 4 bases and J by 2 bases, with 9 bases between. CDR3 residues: CASGSDGAYNEQFF. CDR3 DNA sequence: TGTGCTAGTGGTTCGGACGGGGCCTACAATGAGCAGTTCTTC. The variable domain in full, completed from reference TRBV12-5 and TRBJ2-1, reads DARVTQTPRHKVTEMGQEVTMRCQPILGHNTVFWYRQTMMQGLELLAYFRNRAPLDDSGMPKDRFSAEMPDATLATLKIQPSEPRDSAVYFCASGSDGAYNEQFFGPGTRLTVL.

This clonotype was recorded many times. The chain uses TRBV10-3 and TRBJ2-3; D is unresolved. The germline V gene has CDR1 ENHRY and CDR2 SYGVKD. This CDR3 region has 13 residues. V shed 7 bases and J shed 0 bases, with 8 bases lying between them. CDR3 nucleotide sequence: TGTGCCATCACTATGGACAGCACAGATACGCAGTATTTT. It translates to CAITMDSTDTQYF.

In nucleotides, the CDR3 is TGTGCCAGCAGCATTGCATTAGCGGGGGAACCATACGAGCAGTACTTC. Its protein product is CASSIALAGEPYEQYF. The J gene is TRBJ2-7, the V gene TRBV7-2, with 9 bases fitting TRBD2. The CDR3 runs 16 residues. Looked up from germline, CDR1 is SGHTA and CDR2 is FQGNSA. The ends lost 5 bases at V and 4 bases at J; junction bases unmatched: 12. The full variable domain, its missing parts supplied by reference TRBV7-2 and TRBJ2-7, is GAGVSQSPSNKVTEKGKDVELRCDPISGHTALYWYRQSLGQGLEFLIYFQGNSAPDKSGLPSDRFSAERTGGSVSTLTIQRTQQEDSAVYLCASSIALAGEPYEQYFGPGTRLTVT.

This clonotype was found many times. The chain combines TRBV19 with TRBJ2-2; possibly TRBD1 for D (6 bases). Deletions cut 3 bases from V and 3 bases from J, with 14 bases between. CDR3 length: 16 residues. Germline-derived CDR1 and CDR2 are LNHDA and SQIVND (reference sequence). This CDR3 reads CASSIGRRGYTGELFF. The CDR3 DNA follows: TGTGCCAGTAGTATCGGCCGCAGGGGATACACCGGGGAGCTGTTTTTT. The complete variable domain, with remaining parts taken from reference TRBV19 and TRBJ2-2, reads DGGITQSPKYLFRKEGQNVTLSCEQNLNHDAMYWYRQDPGQGLRLIYYSQIVNDFQKGDIAEGYSVSREKKESFPLTVTSAQKNPTAFYLCASSIGRRGYTGELFFGEGSRLTVL.

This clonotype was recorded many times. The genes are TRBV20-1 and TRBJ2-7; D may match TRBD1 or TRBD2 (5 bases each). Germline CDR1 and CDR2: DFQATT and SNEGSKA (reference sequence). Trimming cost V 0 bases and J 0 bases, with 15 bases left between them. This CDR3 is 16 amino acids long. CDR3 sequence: CSARDRSRAGSYEQYF. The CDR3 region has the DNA TGCAGTGCTAGAGATCGAAGCAGGGCGGGCTCCTACGAGCAGTACTTC.

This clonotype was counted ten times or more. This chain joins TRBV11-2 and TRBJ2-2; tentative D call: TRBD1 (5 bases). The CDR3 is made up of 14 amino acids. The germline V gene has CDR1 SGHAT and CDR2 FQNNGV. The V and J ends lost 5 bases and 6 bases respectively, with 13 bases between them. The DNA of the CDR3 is TGTGCCAGCAGCGACAGTCTCCGCCCCGGGGAGCTGTTTTTT. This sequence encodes CASSDSLRPGELFF.

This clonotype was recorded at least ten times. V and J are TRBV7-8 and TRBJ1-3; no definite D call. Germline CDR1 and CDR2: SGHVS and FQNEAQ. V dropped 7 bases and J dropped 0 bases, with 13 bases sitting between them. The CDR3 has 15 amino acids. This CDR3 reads CASTLDYGSGNTIYF. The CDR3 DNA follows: TGTGCCAGCACCCTGGACTACGGCTCTGGAAACACCATATATTTT.

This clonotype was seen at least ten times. As DNA, the CDR3 is TGTGCCAGCAGACCCCCTTACCAGGGGGCCACTGAAGCTTTCTTT. This sequence encodes CASRPPYQGATEAFF. This sequence joins TRBV6-2 or TRBV6-3 and TRBJ1-1, with 8 bases that match TRBD1. V lost 6 bases to trimming and J lost 4 bases; unmatched junction nucleotides: 10. This CDR3 is 15 amino acids long. The V gene's germline CDR1 is MNHEY and CDR2 SVGEGT.

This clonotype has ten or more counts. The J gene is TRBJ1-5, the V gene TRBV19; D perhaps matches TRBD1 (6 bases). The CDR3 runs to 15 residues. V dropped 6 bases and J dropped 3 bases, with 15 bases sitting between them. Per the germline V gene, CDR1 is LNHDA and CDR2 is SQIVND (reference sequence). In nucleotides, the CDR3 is TGTGCCAGTAGCGATGGACAGTACTACAATCAGCCCCAGCATTTT. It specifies CASSDGQYYNQPQHF.

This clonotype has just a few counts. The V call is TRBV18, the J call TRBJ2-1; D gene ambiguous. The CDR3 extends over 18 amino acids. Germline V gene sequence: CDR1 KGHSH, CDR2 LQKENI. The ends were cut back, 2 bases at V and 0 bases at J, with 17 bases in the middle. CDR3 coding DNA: TGTGCCAGCTCACCAATCGACGTGGAGATGGGCTCCTACAATGAGCAGTTCTTC. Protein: CASSPIDVEMGSYNEQFF.

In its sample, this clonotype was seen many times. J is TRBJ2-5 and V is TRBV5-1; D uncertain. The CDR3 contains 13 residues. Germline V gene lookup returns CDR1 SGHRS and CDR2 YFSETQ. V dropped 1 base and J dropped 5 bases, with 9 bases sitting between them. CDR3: CASSLMVFETQYF. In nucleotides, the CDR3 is TGCGCCAGCAGCTTGATGGTTTTTGAGACCCAGTACTTC.

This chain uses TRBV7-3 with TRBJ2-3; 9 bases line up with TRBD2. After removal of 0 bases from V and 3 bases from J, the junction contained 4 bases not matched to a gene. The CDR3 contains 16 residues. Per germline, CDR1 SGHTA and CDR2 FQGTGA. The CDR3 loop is CASSLTGGRGTDTQYF. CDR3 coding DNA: TGTGCCAGCAGCTTAACTGGCGGGAGGGGGACAGATACGCAGTATTTT.

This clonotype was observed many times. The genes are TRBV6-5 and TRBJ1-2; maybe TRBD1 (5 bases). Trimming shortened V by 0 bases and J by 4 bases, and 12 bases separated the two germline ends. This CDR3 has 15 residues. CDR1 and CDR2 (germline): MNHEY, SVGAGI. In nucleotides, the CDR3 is TGTGCCAGCAGTTACTCGTATCAGGGCCTCTATGGCTACACCTTC. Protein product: CASSYSYQGLYGYTF.

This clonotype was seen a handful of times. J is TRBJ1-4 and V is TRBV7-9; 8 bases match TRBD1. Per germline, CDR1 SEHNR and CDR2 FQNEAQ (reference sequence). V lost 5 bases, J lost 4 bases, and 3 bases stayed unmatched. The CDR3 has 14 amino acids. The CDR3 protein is CASSAGQGNEKLFF. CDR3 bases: TGTGCCAGCAGCGCAGGACAGGGTAATGAAAAACTGTTTTTT.

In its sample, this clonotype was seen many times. The CDR3 bases are TGCGCCAGCAGCCAAGTTCAGAGCACAGATACGCAGTATTTT. This sequence encodes CASSQVQSTDTQYF. The J gene is TRBJ2-3, the V gene TRBV4-1; unclear D gene. With 1 base removed from V and 0 bases from J, the gap between germline ends came to 5 bases. The CDR3 consists of 14 residues. Germline CDR1 MGHRA, CDR2 YSYEKL.

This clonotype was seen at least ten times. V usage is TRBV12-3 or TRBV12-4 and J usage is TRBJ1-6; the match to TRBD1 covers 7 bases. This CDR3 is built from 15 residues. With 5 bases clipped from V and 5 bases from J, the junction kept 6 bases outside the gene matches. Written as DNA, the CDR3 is TGTGCCAGCAGTCCAACCGGGACAGATAATTCACCCCTCCACTTT. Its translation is CASSPTGTDNSPLHF.

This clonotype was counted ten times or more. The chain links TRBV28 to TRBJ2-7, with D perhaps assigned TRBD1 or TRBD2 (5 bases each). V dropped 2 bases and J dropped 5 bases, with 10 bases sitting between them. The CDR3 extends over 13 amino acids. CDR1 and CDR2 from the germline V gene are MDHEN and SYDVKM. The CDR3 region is CASSLGRGHEQYF. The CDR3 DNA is TGTGCCAGCAGTTTAGGCCGGGGACACGAGCAGTACTTC.

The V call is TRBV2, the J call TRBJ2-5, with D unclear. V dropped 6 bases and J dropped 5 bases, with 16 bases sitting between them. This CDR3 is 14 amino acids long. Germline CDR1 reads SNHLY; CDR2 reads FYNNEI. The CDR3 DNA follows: TGTGCCAGCAGCTACGGACGGTATAGGGAGACCCAGTACTTC. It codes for CASSYGRYRETQYF.

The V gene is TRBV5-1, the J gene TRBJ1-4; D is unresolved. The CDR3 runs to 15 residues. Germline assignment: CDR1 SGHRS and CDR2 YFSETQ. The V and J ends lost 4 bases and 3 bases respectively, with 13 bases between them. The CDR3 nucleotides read TGCGCCAGCAGCCCCCGTGCAGGAGCTAATGAAAAACTGTTTTTT. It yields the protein CASSPRAGANEKLFF.

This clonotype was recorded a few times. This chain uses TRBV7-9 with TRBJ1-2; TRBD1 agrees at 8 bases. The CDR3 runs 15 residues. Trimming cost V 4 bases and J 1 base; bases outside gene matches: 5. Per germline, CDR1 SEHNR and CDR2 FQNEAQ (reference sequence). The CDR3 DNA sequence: TGTGCCAGCAGCTCAGGGGGCTGGGATAACTATGGCTACACCTTC. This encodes CASSSGGWDNYGYTF.